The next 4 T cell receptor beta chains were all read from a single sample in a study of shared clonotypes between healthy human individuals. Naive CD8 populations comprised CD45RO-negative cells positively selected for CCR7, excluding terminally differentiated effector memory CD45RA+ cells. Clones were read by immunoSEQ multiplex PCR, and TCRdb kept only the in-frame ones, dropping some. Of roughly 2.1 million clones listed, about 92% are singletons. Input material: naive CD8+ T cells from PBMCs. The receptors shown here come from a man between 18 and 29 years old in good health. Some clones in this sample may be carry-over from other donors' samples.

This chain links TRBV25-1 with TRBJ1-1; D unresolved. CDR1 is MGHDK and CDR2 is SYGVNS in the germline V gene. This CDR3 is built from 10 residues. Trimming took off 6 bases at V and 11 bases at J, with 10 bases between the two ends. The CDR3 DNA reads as TGTGCCAGCAGCGGACCGGGGGCTTTCTTT. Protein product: CASSGPGAFF.

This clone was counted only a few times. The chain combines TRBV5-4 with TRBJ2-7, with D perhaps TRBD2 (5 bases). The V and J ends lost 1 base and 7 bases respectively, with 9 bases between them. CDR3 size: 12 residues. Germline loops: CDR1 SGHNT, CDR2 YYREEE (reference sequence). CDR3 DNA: TGTGCCAGCAGCTTGTGGTCGGGAGAGCAGTACTTC. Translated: CASSLWSGEQYF. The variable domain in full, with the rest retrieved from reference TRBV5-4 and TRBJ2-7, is ETGVTQSPTHLIKTRGQQVTLRCSSQSGHNTVSWYQQALGQGPQFIFQYYREEENGRGNFPPRFSGLQFPNYSSELNVNALELDDSALYLCASSLWSGEQYFGPGTRLTVT.

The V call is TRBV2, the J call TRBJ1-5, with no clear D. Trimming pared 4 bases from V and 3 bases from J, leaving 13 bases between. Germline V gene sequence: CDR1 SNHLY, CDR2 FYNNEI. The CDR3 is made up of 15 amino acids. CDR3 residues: CASSVLRLTNQPQHF. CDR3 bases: TGTGCCAGCAGTGTCCTCCGGCTAACCAATCAGCCCCAGCATTTT.

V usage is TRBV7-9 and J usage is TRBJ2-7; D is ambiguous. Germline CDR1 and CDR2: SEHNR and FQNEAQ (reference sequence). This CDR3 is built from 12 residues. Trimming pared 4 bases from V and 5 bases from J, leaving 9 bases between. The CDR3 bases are TGTGCCAGCAGCTACTATTTAAACGAGCAGTACTTC. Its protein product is CASSYYLNEQYF.